A selection of T cell receptor beta chains follows, all from one sample in a study of lymphopenia after photon versus proton radiotherapy. Measured with immunoSEQ multiplex PCR; TCRdb has only the in-frame clones, and not every one. The sample contains 45,000 to 65,000 clones, 65% to 85% of which appear only once. Sequences were derived from peripheral blood, sampled from a patient treated with photon-based radiotherapy. The receptors originated from a man between 50 and 59 years old with gastric cancer. Each CDR3 is given without its conserved first and last residue.

V gene	J gene	CDR3 protein
TRBV4-1	TRBJ2-1	ASSRTVRSEQF
TRBV6-4	TRBJ2-3	ASSQGAGGGDTQY
TRBV6-1	TRBJ1-2	ASSEAWGNGYT
TRBV5-4	TRBJ2-5	ASSWGASGQETQY
TRBV10-2	TRBJ2-7	ASSAWGYEQY
TRBV19	TRBJ1-2	ASSIQGAGGYT
TRBV9	TRBJ2-1	ASSLFSGSSYNEQF
TRBV10-2	TRBJ2-7	ASSEYGYEQY
TRBV6-4	TRBJ2-1	ASSDITSGYNEQF
TRBV27	TRBJ2-3	ASSFSQSTNTQY
TRBV18	TRBJ2-1	ASSPPTTPMV
TRBV5-4	TRBJ2-7	ASSLSIGLTGANYEQY
TRBV10-2	TRBJ1-5	ASSEWTGNRPQH
TRBV5-1	TRBJ2-7	ASSYDHSYEQY
TRBV18	TRBJ1-4	ASSPSPGSEKLF
TRBV7-2	TRBJ2-5	ASSLLRLAGGGAQETQY
TRBV5-5	TRBJ2-7	ASSLGTRGSSYEQY
TRBV6-6	TRBJ1-3	ASSNTGISGNTIY
TRBV9	TRBJ1-3	ASSVGGGNTIY
TRBV6-5	TRBJ1-1	ASRLQGNTEAF
TRBV2	TRBJ2-7	ASSLIDFSYEQY
TRBV7-9	TRBJ1-3	ASRPTGNTIY
TRBV7-7	TRBJ2-5	ASSFAVQETQY